Listed below are T cell receptor beta chains from one sample, sequenced in a study of post-analysis software for immune sequencing data. TCRdb re-called the PCR reads with MiXCR, one entry per CDR3 protein. Of 700,000 to 900,000 distinct CDR3 sequences detected, about half appear once; the ten largest clones hold over 4.5%. Input material: blood. The source is a girl aged 10-17 years with multiple sclerosis. CDR3s include the opening cysteine and the closing phenylalanine or tryptophan. A D gene is named only where the DNA matches it firmly. Some rows have no size entry. The others give once, few or many, or a class for an expanded clone.

j_call v_call clone_size d_call cdr3_aa cdr3_nt
TRBJ2-1 TRBV7-9 few NA CAGTSETSTYNEQFF TGTGCCGGCACTTCCGAGACTAGTACCTACAATGAGCAGTTCTTC
TRBJ1-2 TRBV7-9 few TRBD1 CASSRTGFGYGYTF TGTGCCAGCAGCAGGACAGGGTTCGGCTATGGCTACACCTTC
TRBJ2-7 TRBV7-3 NA NA CASSLVEAGEQYF TGTGCCAGCAGCTTAGTCGAGGCGGGCGAGCAGTACTTC
TRBJ2-1 TRBV20-1 NA TRBD2 CSARDSLTSGAQFF TGCAGTGCTAGAGATTCCCTCACTAGCGGGGCGCAGTTCTTC
TRBJ2-5 TRBV6-5 NA NA CASSYSGGVWETQYF TGTGCCAGCAGTTACTCGGGTGGGGTTTGGGAGACCCAGTACTTC
TRBJ2-4 TRBV24-1 NA NA CATSDRADRDIQYF TGTGCCACCAGTGATAGGGCAGATCGTGACATTCAGTACTTC
TRBJ2-1 TRBV15 few TRBD2 CATSIAGDSYNEQFF TGTGCCACCAGTATAGCGGGAGACTCCTACAATGAGCAGTTCTTC
TRBJ2-5 TRBV12-3/TRBV12-4 NA TRBD2 CASSPGRDETQYF TGTGCCAGCAGTCCAGGGAGGGATGAGACCCAGTACTTC
TRBJ2-1 TRBV6-5 few TRBD2 CASSSGLAGVPADEQFF TGTGCCAGCAGTTCCGGACTAGCGGGAGTACCGGCCGATGAGCAGTTCTTC
TRBJ1-2 TRBV6-5 NA TRBD1 CASSPSTLPGQGYYGYTF TGTGCCAGCAGCCCTTCCACCCTCCCGGGACAGGGTTACTATGGCTACACCTTC
TRBJ1-2 TRBV15 NA NA CATSTYRAGYTF TGTGCCACCAGCACCTACAGGGCTGGCTACACCTTC
TRBJ2-5 TRBV29-1 few NA CSVDPDRPVGAQYF TGCAGCGTTGATCCCGACAGGCCCGTAGGGGCCCAGTACTTC
TRBJ2-5 TRBV5-6 NA TRBD1 CASSLEGRGPRIETQYF TGTGCCAGCAGCTTGGAGGGCAGGGGGCCCAGAATAGAGACCCAGTACTTC
TRBJ2-1 TRBV7-9 few TRBD2 CASSSYSGQSYNEQFF TGCGCCAGCAGCTCATATAGCGGGCAATCCTACAATGAGCAGTTCTTC
TRBJ2-3 TRBV6-2/TRBV6-3 NA NA CASSSTQLRDTQYF TGTGCCAGCAGTTCGACACAACTTCGAGATACGCAGTATTTT
TRBJ1-1 TRBV4-3 once NA CASSQTVTGKMNTEAFF TGCGCCAGCAGCCAAACCGTTACCGGGAAAATGAACACTGAAGCTTTCTTT
TRBJ2-1 TRBV7-9 few TRBD2 CASSHRGLAGGYNEQFF TGTGCCAGCAGCCACCGGGGACTAGCGGGAGGTTACAATGAGCAGTTCTTC
TRBJ2-3 TRBV7-9 NA TRBD2 CAGRNDQRESVDTQYF TGTGCCGGCAGAAACGACCAGCGGGAGTCTGTAGATACGCAGTATTTT
TRBJ2-4 TRBV12-3/TRBV12-4 few TRBD1 CASRGTGGRNIQYF TGTGCCAGCAGGGGGACAGGGGGCAGGAACATTCAGTACTTC
TRBJ2-5 TRBV5-1 many TRBD2 CASRLAGGPGQETQYF TGCGCCAGCAGGCTAGCGGGAGGGCCAGGGCAAGAGACCCAGTACTTC
TRBJ2-7 TRBV20-1 few TRBD1 CSASRPRLAKWTGEDEQYF TGCAGTGCTAGTCGCCCGCGCCTCGCGAAGTGGACAGGGGAAGACGAGCAGTACTTC
TRBJ2-3 TRBV15 few TRBD1 CATNPRGLTDTQYF TGTGCCACCAACCCGAGGGGGCTCACAGATACGCAGTATTTT
TRBJ2-1 TRBV12-3/TRBV12-4 NA TRBD2 CASSLGGGLAGGNEQFF TGTGCCAGCAGTTTGGGGGGGGGACTAGCGGGAGGCAATGAGCAGTTCTTC
TRBJ2-1 TRBV6-2/TRBV6-3 NA TRBD2 CASSLGLAGQGEQFF TGTGCCAGCAGCCTAGGACTAGCGGGGCAAGGGGAGCAGTTCTTC
TRBJ1-6 TRBV7-8 NA NA CASSLDHNSPLHF TGTGCCAGCAGCTTGGACCACAATTCACCCCTCCACTTT
TRBJ2-5 TRBV20-1 few TRBD2 CSAGPPQGGHETQYF TGCAGTGCTGGCCCCCCGCAGGGAGGGCACGAGACCCAGTACTTC
TRBJ2-5 TRBV7-7 NA NA CASSWDFQETQYF TGTGCTAGCAGCTGGGACTTCCAAGAGACCCAGTACTTC
TRBJ2-5 TRBV5-1 NA TRBD2 CASSGLAGGETQYF TGCGCCAGCTCGGGACTAGCGGGAGGAGAGACCCAGTACTTC
TRBJ2-1 TRBV6-2/TRBV6-3 NA TRBD2 CASSYSKLAGGYNEQFF TGTGCCAGCAGTTACTCGAAGCTAGCGGGGGGGTACAATGAGCAGTTCTTC
TRBJ2-7 TRBV11-3 NA TRBD1 CASSSGQGLDEQYF TGTGCCAGCAGCTCGGGACAGGGTCTCGACGAGCAGTACTTC
TRBJ2-4 TRBV5-6 NA TRBD2 CASSGTGTKTIQYF TGTGCCAGCAGCGGAACCGGGACTAAAACCATTCAGTACTTC
TRBJ2-3 TRBV7-9 NA TRBD1 CASRTHRGDTDTQYF TGTGCCAGCAGAACCCACAGGGGCGACACAGATACGCAGTATTTT
TRBJ2-7 TRBV6-5 NA TRBD2 CVRDSGRAVPYEQYF TGTGTCAGAGATAGCGGGAGGGCCGTTCCCTACGAGCAGTACTTC
TRBJ1-2 TRBV29-1 NA NA CSVGSRSRVGYTF TGCAGCGTTGGAAGCAGGAGTCGAGTTGGCTACACCTTC
TRBJ1-1 TRBV10-2 few NA CASSESQRWGDTEAFF TGCGCCAGCAGTGAGTCGCAGAGATGGGGCGACACTGAAGCTTTCTTT
TRBJ1-5 TRBV20-1 NA NA CSASLGVTQPQHF TGCAGTGCTAGTCTTGGGGTTACTCAGCCCCAGCATTTT
TRBJ2-3 TRBV6-6 few TRBD1 CASIDRGNTDTQYF TGTGCCAGCATCGACAGGGGAAACACAGATACGCAGTATTTT
TRBJ2-3 TRBV20-1 NA NA CGARPTRGTDTQYF TGCGGTGCTAGACCGACTAGAGGCACAGATACGCAGTATTTT
TRBJ2-1 TRBV20-1 NA NA CSAFLQGGSNNEQFF TGCAGTGCTTTCCTTCAAGGCGGGTCGAACAATGAGCAGTTCTTC
TRBJ1-2 TRBV3-1 NA TRBD1 CASSQERRQGYYGYTF TGTGCCAGCAGCCAAGAGAGAAGACAGGGCTACTATGGCTACACCTTC
TRBJ2-5 TRBV5-1 NA NA CASSPMGGQETQYF TGCGCCAGCAGCCCGATGGGCGGACAAGAGACCCAGTACTTC
TRBJ2-3 TRBV28 NA NA CASSLGVATAADTQYF TGTGCCAGCAGTTTAGGGGTGGCGACGGCCGCAGATACGCAGTATTTT
TRBJ2-7 TRBV11-3 few TRBD1 CASSRSGTGYEQYF TGTGCCAGCAGCCGATCCGGGACAGGGTACGAGCAGTACTTC